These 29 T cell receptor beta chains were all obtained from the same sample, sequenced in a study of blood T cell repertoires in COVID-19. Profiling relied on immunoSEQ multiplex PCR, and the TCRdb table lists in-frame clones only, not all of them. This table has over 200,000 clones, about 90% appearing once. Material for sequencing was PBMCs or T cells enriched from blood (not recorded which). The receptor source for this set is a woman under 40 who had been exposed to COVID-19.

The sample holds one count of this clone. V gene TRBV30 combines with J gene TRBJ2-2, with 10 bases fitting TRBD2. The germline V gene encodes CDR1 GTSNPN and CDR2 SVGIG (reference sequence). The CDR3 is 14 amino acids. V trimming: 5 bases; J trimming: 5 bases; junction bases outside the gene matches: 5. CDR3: CAWALTSGTGELFF. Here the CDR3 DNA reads TGTGCCTGGGCTCTGACTAGCGGGACCGGGGAGCTGTTTTTT.

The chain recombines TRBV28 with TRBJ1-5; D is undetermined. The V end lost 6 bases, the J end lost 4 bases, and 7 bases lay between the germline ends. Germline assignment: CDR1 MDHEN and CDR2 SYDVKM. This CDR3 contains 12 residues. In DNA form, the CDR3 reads TGTGCCAGCAGCCCGGTAAATCAGCCCCAGCATTTT. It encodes CASSPVNQPQHF.

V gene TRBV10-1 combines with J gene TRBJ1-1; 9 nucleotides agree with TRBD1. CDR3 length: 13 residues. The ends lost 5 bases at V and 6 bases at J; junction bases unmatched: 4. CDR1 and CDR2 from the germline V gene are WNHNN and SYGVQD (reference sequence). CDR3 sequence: CASSRTGAAEAFF. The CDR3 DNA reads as TGCGCCAGCAGTCGGACAGGGGCCGCTGAAGCTTTCTTT.

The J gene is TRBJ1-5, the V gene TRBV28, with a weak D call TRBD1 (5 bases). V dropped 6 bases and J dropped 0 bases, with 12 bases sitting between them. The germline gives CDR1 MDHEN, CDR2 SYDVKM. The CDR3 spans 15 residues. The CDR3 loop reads CASSQTEYSNQPQHF. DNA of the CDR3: TGTGCCAGCAGCCAGACAGAATATAGCAATCAGCCCCAGCATTTT.

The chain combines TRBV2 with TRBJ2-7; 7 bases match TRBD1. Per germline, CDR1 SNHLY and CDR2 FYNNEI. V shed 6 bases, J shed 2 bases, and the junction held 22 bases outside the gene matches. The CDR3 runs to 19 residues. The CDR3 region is CASRGNRGLAPVRTYEQYF. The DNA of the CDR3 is TGTGCCAGCAGAGGGAACAGGGGTCTAGCACCAGTCCGGACCTACGAGCAGTACTTC.

The CDR3, as DNA: TGCGCCAGCAGCTTGAGGCTAGCACCCACCGGGGAGCTGTTTTTT. It translates to CASSLRLAPTGELFF. V is TRBV5-1 and J is TRBJ2-2; weak D call: TRBD2 (5 bases). Trimming cost V 1 base and J 4 bases, with 11 bases left between them. CDR3 length: 15 amino acids. Germline V CDR1 and CDR2: SGHRS, YFSETQ.

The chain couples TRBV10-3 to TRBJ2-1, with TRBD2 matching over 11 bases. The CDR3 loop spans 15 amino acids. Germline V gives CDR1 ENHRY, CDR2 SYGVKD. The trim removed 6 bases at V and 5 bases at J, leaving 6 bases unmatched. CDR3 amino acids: CAIRLTSGENNEQFF. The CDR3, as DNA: TGTGCCATCAGACTGACTAGCGGGGAAAACAATGAGCAGTTCTTC.

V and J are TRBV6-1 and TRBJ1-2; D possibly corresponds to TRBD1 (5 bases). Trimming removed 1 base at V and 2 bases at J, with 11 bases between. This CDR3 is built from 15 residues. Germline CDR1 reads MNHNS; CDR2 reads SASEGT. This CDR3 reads CASSEVGRANYGYTF. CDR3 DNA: TGTGCCAGCAGTGAAGTGGGCAGGGCAAACTATGGCTACACCTTC.

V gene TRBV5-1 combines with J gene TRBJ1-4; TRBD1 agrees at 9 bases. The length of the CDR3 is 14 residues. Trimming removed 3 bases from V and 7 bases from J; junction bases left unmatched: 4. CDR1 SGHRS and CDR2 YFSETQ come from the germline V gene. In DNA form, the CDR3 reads TGCGCCAGCAGCTCGACAGGGGGAAGTGAAAAACTGTTTTTT. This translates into CASSSTGGSEKLFF.

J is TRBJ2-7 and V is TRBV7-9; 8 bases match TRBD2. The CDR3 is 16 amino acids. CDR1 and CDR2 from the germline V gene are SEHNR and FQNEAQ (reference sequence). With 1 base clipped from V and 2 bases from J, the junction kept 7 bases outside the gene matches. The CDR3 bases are TGTGCCAGCAGCTTAGTGGTGCGAGCGGGAGCCTACGAGCAGTACTTC. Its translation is CASSLVVRAGAYEQYF.

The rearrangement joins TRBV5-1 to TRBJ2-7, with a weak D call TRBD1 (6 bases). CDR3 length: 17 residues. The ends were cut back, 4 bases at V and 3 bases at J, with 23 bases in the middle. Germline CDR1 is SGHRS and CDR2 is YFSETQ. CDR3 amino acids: CASSPTGFGDLDYEQYF. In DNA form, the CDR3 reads TGCGCCAGCAGCCCCACAGGGTTTGGGGATCTGGACTACGAGCAGTACTTC.

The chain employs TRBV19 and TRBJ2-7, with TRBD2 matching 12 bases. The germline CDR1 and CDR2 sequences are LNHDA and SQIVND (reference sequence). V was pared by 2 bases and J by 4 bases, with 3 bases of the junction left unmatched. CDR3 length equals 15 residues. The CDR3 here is CASSIRLAGAYEQYF. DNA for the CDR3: TGTGCCAGTAGTATAAGACTAGCGGGAGCTTACGAGCAGTACTTC.

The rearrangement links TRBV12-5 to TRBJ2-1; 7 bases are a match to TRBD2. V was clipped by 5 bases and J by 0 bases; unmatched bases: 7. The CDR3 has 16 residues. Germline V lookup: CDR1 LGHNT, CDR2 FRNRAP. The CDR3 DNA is TGTGCTAGTGGTAGTACTAGCGCGAGCTCCTACAATGAGCAGTTCTTC. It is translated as CASGSTSASSYNEQFF.

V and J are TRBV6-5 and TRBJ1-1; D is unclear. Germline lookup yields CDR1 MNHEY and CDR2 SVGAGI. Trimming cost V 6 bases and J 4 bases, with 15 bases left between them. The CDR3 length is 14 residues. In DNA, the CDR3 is TGTGCCAGCAGCCTACAAGGACTTTCCACTGAAGCTTTCTTT. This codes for CASSLQGLSTEAFF.

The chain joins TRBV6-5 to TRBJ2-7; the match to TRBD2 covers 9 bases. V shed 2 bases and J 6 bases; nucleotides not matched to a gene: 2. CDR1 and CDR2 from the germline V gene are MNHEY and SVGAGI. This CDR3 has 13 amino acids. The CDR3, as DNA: TGTGCCAGCAGTTACATAGCGGGAGTCGAGCAGTACTTC. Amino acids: CASSYIAGVEQYF.

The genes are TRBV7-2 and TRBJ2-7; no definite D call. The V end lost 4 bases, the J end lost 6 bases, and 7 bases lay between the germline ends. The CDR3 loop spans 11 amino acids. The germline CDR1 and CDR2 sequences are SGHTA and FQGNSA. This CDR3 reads CASSSTFEQYF. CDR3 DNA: TGTGCCAGCAGCTCGACATTCGAGCAGTACTTC.

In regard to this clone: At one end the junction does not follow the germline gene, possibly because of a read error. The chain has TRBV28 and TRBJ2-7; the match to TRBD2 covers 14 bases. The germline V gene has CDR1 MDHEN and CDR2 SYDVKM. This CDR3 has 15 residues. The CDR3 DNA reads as TGTGCCAGCAGTTTATCGGGACTAGCGGGAGTTCCTCTGAACTTC. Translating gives CASSLSGLAGVPLNF.

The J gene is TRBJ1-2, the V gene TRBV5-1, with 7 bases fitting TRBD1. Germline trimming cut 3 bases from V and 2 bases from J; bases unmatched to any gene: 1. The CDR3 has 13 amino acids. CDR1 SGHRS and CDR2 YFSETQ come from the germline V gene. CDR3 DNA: TGCGCCAGCAGCTCGACAGGGAACTATGGCTACACCTTC. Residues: CASSSTGNYGYTF. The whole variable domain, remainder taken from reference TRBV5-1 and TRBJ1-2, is KAGVTQTPRYLIKTRGQQVTLSCSPISGHRSVSWYQQTPGQGLQFLFEYFSETQRNKGNFPGRFSGRQFSNSRSEMNVSTLELGDSALYLCASSSTGNYGYTFGSGTRLTVV.

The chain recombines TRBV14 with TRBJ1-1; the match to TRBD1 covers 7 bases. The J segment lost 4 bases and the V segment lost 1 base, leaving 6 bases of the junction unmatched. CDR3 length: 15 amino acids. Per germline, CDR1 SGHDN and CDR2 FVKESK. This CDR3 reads CASSQGQGFGTEAFF. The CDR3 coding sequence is TGTGCCAGCAGCCAAGGACAGGGTTTTGGCACTGAAGCTTTCTTT.

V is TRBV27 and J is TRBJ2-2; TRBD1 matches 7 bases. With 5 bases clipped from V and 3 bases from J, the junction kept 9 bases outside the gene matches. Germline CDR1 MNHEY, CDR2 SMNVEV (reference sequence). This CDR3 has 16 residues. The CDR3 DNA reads TGTGCCAGCAGTCTCGGGACAGAGCCTTACACCGGGGAGCTGTTTTTT. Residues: CASSLGTEPYTGELFF.

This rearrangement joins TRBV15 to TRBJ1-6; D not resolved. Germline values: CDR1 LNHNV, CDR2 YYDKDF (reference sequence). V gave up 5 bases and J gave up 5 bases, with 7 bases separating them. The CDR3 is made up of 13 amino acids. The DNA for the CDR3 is TGTGCCACCAGCCGGGGAAATAATTCACCCCTCCACTTT. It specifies CATSRGNNSPLHF.

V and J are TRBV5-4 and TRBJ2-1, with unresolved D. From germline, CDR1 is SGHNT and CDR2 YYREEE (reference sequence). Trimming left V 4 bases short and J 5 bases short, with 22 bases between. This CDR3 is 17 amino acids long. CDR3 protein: CASSPAPPGGFNNEQFF. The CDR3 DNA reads TGTGCCAGCAGCCCGGCCCCCCCTGGCGGTTTTAACAATGAGCAGTTCTTC.

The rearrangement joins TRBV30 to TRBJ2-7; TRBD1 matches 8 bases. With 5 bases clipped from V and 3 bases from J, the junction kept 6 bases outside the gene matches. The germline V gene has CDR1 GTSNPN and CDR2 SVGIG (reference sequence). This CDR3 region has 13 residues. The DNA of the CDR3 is TGTGCCTGGGGGATCGGACAGGGCTACGAGCAGTACTTC. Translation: CAWGIGQGYEQYF.

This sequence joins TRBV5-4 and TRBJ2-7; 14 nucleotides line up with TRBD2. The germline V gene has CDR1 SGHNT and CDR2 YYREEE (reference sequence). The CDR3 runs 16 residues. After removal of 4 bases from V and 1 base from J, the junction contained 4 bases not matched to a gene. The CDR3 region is CASSQGTSGSSYEQYF. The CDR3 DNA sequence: TGTGCCAGCAGCCAGGGGACTAGCGGGAGTTCCTACGAGCAGTACTTC.

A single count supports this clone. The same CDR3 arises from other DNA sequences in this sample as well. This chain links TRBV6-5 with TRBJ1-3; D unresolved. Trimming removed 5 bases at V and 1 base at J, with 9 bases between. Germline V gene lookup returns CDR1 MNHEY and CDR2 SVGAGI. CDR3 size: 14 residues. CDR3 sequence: CASSRGGSGNTIYF. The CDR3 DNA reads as TGTGCCAGCAGTCGAGGAGGATCTGGAAACACCATATATTTT.

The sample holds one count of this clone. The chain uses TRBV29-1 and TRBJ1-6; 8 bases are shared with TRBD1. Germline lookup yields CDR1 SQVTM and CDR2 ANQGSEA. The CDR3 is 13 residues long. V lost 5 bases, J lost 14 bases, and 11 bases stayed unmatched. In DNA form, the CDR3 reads TGCAGCGTTAGAATCGGACAGGGCCCCACCCTCCACTTT. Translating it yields CSVRIGQGPTLHF.

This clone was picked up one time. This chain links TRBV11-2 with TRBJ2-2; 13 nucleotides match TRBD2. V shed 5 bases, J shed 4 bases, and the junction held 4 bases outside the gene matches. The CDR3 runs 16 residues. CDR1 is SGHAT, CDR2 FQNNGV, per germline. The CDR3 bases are TGTGCCAGCAGCCGACTAGCGGGAGGACGCACCGGGGAGCTGTTTTTT. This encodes CASSRLAGGRTGELFF.

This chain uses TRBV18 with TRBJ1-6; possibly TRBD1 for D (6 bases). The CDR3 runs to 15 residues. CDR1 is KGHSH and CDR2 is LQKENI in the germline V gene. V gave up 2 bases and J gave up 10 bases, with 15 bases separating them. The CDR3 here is CASSPREGGVSPLHF. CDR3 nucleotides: TGTGCCAGCTCACCAAGGGAGGGGGGGGTCTCACCCCTCCACTTT. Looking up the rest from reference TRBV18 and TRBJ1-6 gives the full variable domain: NAGVMQNPRHLVRRRGQEARLRCSPMKGHSHVYWYRQLPEEGLKFMVYLQKENIIDESGMPKERFSAEFPKEGPSILRIQQVVRGDSAAYFCASSPREGGVSPLHFGNGTRLTVT.

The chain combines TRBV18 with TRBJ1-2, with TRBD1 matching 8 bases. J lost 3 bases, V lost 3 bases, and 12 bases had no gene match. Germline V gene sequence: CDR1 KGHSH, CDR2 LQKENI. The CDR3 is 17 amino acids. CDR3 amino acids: CASSPSPTGANHYGYTF. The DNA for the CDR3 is TGTGCCAGCTCACCCTCCCCGACAGGGGCGAATCACTATGGCTACACCTTC.